This TCR beta chain was captured by sequencing in a study of blood T cell repertoires in COVID-19. Background on the study: Specimens from acute and convalescent COVID-19 originated in the United States, Italy and Spain. In each case, the material was cDNA or gDNA derived from T cells, B-cell-depleted T cells, or PBMCs.

In the original workflow: Reference gene primer amplification gave estimated nucleated cell counts. Method: immunoSEQ multiplex PCR; TCRdb's copy keeps in-frame clones and lacks some. Clonal size and the V and J genes are those of that table, whereas D and trimming came from the DNA. The sample gives 250,000 to 350,000 clones, just under 90% of which show up once; around 5.8% is in the top ten. The germline V and J ends were trimmed by 3 bases and 3 bases, with 12 bases remaining between them. The germline V gene encodes CDR1 SGHAT and CDR2 FQDESV (reference sequence). The CDR3 runs 15 residues. The count of this clone is one. During active infection, Seattle patients enrolled and were then monitored through disease.

The source material was peripheral blood. This clonotype was sampled from a woman aged 50 to 60 with COVID-19, enrolled during active disease. V usage is TRBV11-1 and J usage is TRBJ2-1, with TRBD1 as a possible D gene (6 bases). The CDR3 bases are TGTGCCAGCAGCTTTTTAGGGACAATCTACAATGAGCAGTTCTTC. Its protein product is CASSFLGTIYNEQFF.